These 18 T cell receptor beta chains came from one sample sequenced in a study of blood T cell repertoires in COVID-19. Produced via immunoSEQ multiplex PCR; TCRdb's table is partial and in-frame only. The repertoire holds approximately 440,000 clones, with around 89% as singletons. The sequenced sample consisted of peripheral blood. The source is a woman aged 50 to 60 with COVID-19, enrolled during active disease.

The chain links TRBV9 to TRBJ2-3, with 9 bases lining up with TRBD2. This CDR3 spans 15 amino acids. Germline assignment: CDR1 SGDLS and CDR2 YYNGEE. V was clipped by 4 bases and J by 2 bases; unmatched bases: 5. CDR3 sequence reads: CASSSRLAATDTQYF. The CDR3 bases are TGTGCCAGCAGCTCCCGACTAGCGGCCACAGATACGCAGTATTTT.

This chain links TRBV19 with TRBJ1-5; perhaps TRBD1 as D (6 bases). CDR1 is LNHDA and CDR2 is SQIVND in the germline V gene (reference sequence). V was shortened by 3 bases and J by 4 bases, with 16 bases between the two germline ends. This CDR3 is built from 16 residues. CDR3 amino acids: CASSIPGGGGNQPQHF. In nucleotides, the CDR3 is TGTGCCAGTAGTATCCCGGGGGGCGGGGGGAATCAGCCCCAGCATTTT. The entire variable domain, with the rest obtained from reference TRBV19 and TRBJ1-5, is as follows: DGGITQSPKYLFRKEGQNVTLSCEQNLNHDAMYWYRQDPGQGLRLIYYSQIVNDFQKGDIAEGYSVSREKKESFPLTVTSAQKNPTAFYLCASSIPGGGGNQPQHFGDGTRLSIL.

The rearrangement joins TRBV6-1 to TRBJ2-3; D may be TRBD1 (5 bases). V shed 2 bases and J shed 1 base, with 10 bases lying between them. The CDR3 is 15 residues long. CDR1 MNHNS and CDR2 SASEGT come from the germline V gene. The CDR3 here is CASSELGRGTDTQYF. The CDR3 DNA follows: TGTGCCAGCAGTGAACTTGGCAGGGGCACAGATACGCAGTATTTT.

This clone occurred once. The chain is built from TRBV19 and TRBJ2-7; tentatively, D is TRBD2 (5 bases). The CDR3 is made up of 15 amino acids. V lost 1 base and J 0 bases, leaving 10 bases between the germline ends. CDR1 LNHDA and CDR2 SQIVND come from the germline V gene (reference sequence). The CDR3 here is CASSIGPGNSYEQYF. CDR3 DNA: TGTGCCAGTAGTATAGGCCCGGGGAACTCCTACGAGCAGTACTTC.

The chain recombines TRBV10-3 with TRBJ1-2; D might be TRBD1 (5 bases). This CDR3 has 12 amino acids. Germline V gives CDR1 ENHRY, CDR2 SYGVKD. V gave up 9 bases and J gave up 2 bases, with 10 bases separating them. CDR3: CAIGGGNYGYTF. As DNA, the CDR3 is TGTGCCATTGGGGGGGGAAACTATGGCTACACCTTC.

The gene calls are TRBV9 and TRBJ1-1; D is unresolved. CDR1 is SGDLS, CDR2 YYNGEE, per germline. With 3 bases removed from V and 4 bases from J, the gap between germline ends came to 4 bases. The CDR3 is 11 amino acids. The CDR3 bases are TGTGCCAGCAGCGGGCCCACTGAAGCTTTCTTT. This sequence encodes CASSGPTEAFF.

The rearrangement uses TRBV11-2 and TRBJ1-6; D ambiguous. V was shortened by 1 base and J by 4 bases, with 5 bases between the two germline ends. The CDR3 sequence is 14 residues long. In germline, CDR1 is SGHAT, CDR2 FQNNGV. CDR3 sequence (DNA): TGTGCCAGCAGCTTAGCGGGGTATAATTCACCCCTCCACTTT. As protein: CASSLAGYNSPLHF. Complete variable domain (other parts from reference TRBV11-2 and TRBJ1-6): EAGVAQSPRYKIIEKRQSVAFWCNPISGHATLYWYQQILGQGPKLLIQFQNNGVVDDSQLPKDRFSAERLKGVDSTLKIQPAKLEDSAVYLCASSLAGYNSPLHFGNGTRLTVT.

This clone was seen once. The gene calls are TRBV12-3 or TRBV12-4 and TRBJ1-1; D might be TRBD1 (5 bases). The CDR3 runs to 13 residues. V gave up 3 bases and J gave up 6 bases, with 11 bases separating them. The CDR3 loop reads CASSFAGSAEAFF. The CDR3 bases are TGTGCCAGCAGTTTCGCAGGGTCGGCTGAAGCTTTCTTT.

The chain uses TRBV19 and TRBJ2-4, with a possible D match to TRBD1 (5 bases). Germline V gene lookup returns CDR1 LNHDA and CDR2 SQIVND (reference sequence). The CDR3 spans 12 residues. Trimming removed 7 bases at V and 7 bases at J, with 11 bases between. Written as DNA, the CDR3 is TGTGCCAGTATGGGGCCTGGGAACATTCAGTACTTC. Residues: CASMGPGNIQYF.

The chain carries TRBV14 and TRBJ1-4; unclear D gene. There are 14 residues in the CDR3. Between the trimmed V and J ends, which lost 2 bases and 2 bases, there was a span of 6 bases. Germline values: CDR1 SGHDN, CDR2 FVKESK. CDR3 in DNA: TGTGCCAGCAGCCAAAGAGCGACTAATGAAAAACTGTTTTTT. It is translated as CASSQRATNEKLFF. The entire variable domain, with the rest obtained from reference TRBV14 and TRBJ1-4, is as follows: EAGVTQFPSHSVIEKGQTVTLRCDPISGHDNLYWYRRVMGKEIKFLLHFVKESKQDESGMPNNRFLAERTGGTYSTLKVQPAELEDSGVYFCASSQRATNEKLFFGSGTQLSVL.

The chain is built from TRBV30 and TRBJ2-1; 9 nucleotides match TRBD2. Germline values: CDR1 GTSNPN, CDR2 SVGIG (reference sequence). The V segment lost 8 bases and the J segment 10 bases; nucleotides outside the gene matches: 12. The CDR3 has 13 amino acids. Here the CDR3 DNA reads TGTGCCCGTTCTGGCGGGGGGGCCAGGGAGCAGTTCTTC. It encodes CARSGGGAREQFF.

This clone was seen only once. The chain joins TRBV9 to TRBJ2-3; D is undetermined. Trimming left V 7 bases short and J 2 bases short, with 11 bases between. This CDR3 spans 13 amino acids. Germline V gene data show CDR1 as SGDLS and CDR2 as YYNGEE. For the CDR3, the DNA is TGTGCCAGCGGTCTAAGCCACACAGATACGCAGTATTTT. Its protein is CASGLSHTDTQYF.

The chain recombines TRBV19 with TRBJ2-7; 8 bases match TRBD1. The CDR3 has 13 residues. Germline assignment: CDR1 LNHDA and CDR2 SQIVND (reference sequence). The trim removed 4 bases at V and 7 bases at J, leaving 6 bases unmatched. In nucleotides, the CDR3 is TGTGCCAGTAGTAAAGACAGGGGCGGAGAGCAGTACTTC. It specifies CASSKDRGGEQYF.

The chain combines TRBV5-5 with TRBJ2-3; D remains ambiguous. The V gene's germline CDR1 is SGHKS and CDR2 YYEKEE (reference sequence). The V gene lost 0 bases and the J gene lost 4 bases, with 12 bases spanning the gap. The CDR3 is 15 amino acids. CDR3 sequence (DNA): TGTGCCAGCAGCTTGGACGGTGTCGGGTCAGATACGCAGTATTTT. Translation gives CASSLDGVGSDTQYF.

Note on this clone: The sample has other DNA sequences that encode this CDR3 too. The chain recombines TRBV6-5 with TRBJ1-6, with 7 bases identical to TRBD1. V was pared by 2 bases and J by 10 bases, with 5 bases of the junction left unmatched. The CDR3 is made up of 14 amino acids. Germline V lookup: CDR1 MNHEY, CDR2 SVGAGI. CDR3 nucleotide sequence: TGTGCCAGCAGTTACCGGCAGGGGGGCTCACCCCTCCACTTT. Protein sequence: CASSYRQGGSPLHF.

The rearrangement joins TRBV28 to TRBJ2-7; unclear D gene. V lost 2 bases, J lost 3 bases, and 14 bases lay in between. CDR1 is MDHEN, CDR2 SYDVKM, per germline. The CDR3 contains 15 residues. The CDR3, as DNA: TGTGCCAGCAGTTTACCCCAGTCTTACCGCTACGAGCAGTACTTC. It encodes CASSLPQSYRYEQYF.

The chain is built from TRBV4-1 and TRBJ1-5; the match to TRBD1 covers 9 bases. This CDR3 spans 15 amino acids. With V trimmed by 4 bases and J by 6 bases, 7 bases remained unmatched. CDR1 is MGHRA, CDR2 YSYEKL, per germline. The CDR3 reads CASSPPGQGIQPQHF. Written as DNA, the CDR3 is TGCGCCAGCAGCCCCCCGGGACAGGGAATTCAGCCCCAGCATTTT.

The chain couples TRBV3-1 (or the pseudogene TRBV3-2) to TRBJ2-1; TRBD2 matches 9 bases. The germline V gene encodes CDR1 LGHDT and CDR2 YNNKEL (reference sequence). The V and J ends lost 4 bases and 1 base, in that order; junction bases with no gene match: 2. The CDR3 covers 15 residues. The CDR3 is CASSPTSGSYNEQFF. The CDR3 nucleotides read TGTGCCAGCAGCCCCACTAGCGGGTCCTACAATGAGCAGTTCTTC.